This TCR beta chain appears in the sequencing data of a study of blood T cells in healthy people across ages. Study summary: Researchers report that template switching captured about one barcoded beta molecule per two T cells. General study points: From one million sequenced T cells, diversity estimates were lower bounds.

Primed by a sample-barcoded 5' primer and a J-beta primer mix, a second PCR proceeded for 7 to 11 cycles. TCRdb reanalysed the 5' RACE reads using MiXCR and keeps one entry per CDR3 protein. The sample has roughly 1.6 million distinct CDR3 sequences; roughly 32% are singletons. The authors extracted at least 6 micrograms of total RNA per sample. In this sample, this clonotype turned up a few times. Antigen specificity is unknown. The trim removed 3 bases at V and 3 bases at J, leaving 13 bases unmatched. Germline V gene sequence: CDR1 DFQATT, CDR2 SNEGSKA (reference sequence). The CDR3 has 17 amino acids.

Material for sequencing was blood. The chain has TRBV20-1 and TRBJ2-4, with 8 bases aligning to TRBD1. The receptor comes from a woman aged 30 to 39 in good health. As DNA, the CDR3 is TGCAGTGCTAGCACAGGGGGACTTAGAGATGACAAAAACATTCAGTACTTC. Translating it yields CSASTGGLRDDKNIQYF.